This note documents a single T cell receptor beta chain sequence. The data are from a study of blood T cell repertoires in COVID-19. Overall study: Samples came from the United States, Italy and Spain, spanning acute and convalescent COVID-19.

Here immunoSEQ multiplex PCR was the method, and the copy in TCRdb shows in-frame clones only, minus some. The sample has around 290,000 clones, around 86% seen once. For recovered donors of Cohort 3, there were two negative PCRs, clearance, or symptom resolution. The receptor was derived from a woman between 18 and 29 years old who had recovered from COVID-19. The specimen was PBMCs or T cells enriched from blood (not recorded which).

In DNA, the CDR3 is TGTGCCTGGAGTTCTAGGGTAGGGGGATCTGCTGAAGCTTTCTTT. As protein: CAWSSRVGGSAEAFF. J is TRBJ1-1 and V is TRBV30, with D maybe TRBD1 (6 bases). The CDR3 loop spans 15 amino acids. With 2 bases removed from V and 6 bases from J, the gap between germline ends came to 19 bases. The germline CDR1 and CDR2 sequences are GTSNPN and SVGIG (reference sequence).